This T cell receptor (beta chain) emerged from a study of blood T cell repertoires in COVID-19. The assay was immunoSEQ multiplex PCR, and TCRdb's table has in-frame clones only and misses some. In the table there are some 150,000 clones, about 86% of which are singletons. V lost 0 bases and J lost 8, with 10 bases in between. The V gene's germline CDR1 is SGHVS and CDR2 FQNEAQ. CDR3 length equals 13 residues. The material sequenced was peripheral blood. The clonotype comes from an elderly woman with acute or convalescent COVID-19. This chain connects TRBV7-8 to TRBJ1-2, with D possibly matching TRBD1 (5 bases). The CDR3 region has the DNA TGTGCCAGCAGCTTAGCCCAGGGATACGGCTACACCTTC. Translated, it gives CASSLAQGYGYTF.